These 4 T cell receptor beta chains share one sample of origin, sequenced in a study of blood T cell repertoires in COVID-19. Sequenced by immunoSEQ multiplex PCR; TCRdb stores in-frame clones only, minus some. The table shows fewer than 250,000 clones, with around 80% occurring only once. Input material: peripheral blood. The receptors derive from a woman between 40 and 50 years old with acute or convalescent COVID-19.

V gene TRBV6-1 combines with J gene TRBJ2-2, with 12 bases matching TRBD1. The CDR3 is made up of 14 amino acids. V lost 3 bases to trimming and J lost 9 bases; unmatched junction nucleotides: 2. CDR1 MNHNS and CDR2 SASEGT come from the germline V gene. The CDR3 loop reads CASSEGQGARELFF. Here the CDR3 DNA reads TGTGCCAGCAGTGAGGGACAGGGGGCGCGGGAGCTGTTTTTT.

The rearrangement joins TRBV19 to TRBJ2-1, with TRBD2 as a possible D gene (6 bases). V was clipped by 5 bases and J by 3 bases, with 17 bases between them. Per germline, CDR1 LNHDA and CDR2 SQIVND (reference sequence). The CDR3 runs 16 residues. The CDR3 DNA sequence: TGTGCCAGTAGTCCAGACGGGGGTCAGTACTACAATGAGCAGTTCTTC. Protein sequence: CASSPDGGQYYNEQFF.

CDR3 amino acids: CASSQAGKAGELFF. The CDR3, as DNA: TGTGCCAGCAGCCAAGCGGGGAAGGCCGGGGAGCTGTTTTTT. V is TRBV14 and J is TRBJ2-2; the D gene is possibly TRBD2 (5 bases). CDR1 and CDR2 from the germline V gene are SGHDN and FVKESK. V was clipped by 1 base and J by 6 bases, with 9 bases between them. The CDR3 extends over 14 amino acids. The entire variable domain, with the rest obtained from reference TRBV14 and TRBJ2-2, is as follows: EAGVTQFPSHSVIEKGQTVTLRCDPISGHDNLYWYRRVMGKEIKFLLHFVKESKQDESGMPNNRFLAERTGGTYSTLKVQPAELEDSGVYFCASSQAGKAGELFFGEGSRLTVL.

The CDR3 region is CASASGSSYNEQFF. CDR3 nucleotide sequence: TGTGCCAGCGCTAGCGGGTCCTCCTACAATGAGCAGTTCTTC. The J gene is TRBJ2-1, the V gene TRBV3-1 (or the pseudogene TRBV3-2), with 8 bases matching TRBD2. This CDR3 has 14 amino acids. The germline CDR1 and CDR2 sequences are LGHDT and YNNKEL (reference sequence). With 8 bases clipped from V and 0 bases from J, the junction kept 3 bases outside the gene matches.